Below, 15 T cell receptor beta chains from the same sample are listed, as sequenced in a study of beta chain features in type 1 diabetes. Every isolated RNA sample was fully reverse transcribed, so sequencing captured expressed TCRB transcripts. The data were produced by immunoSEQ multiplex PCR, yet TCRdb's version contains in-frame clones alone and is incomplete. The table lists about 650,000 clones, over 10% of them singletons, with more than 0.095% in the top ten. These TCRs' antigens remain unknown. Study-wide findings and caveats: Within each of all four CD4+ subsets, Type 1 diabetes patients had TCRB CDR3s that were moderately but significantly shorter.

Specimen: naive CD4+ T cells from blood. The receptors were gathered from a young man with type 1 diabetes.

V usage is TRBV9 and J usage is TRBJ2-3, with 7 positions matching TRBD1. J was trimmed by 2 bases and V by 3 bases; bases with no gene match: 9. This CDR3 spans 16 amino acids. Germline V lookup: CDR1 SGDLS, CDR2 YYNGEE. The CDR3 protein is CASSATGNPFTDTQYF. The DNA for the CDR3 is TGTGCCAGCAGCGCGACAGGGAACCCATTCACAGATACGCAGTATTTT.

CDR3 residues: CASSIGLVSSNQPQHF. The CDR3 bases are TGTGCCAGTAGTATTGGGCTGGTCAGTAGCAATCAGCCCCAGCATTTT. The V call is TRBV19, the J call TRBJ1-5, with D hard to call. Trimming cost V 3 bases and J 0 bases, with 12 bases left between them. Germline V lookup: CDR1 LNHDA, CDR2 SQIVND (reference sequence). The CDR3 spans 16 residues.

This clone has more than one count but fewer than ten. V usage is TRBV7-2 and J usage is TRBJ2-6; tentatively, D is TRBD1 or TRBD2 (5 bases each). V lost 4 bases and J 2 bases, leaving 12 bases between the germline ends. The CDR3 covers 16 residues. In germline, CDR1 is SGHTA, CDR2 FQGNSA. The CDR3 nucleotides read TGTGCCAGCAGCTCCCGCCCGGGGCCTGGGGCCAACGTCCTGACTTTC. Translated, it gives CASSSRPGPGANVLTF.

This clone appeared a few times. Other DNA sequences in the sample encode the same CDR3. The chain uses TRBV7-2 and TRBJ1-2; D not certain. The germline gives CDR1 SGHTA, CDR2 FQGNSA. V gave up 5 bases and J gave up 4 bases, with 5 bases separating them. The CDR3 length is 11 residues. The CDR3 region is CASSPSYGYTF. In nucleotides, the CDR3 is TGTGCCAGCAGCCCATCCTATGGCTACACCTTC. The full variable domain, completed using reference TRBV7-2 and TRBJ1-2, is GAGVSQSPSNKVTEKGKDVELRCDPISGHTALYWYRQSLGQGLEFLIYFQGNSAPDKSGLPSDRFSAERTGGSVSTLTIQRTQQEDSAVYLCASSPSYGYTFGSGTRLTVV.

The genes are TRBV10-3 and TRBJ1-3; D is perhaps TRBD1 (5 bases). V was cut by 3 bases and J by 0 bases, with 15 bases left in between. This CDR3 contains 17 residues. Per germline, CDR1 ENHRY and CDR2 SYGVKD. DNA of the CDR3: TGTGCCATCAGTGATCAGGGACGTTCAAGCTCTGGAAACACCATATATTTT. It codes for CAISDQGRSSSGNTIYF.

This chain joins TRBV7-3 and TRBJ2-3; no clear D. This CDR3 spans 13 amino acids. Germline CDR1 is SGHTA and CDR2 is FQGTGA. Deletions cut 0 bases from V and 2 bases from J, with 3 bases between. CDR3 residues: CASSLTNTDTQYF. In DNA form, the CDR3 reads TGTGCCAGCAGCTTAACTAACACAGATACGCAGTATTTT.

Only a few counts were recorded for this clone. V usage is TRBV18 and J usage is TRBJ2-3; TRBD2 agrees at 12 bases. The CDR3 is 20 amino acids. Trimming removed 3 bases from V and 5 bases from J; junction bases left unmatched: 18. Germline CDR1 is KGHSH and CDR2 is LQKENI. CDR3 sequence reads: CASSPGTSGGPPRAGDTQYF. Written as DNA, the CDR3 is TGTGCCAGCTCACCGGGAACTAGCGGGGGGCCCCCTCGGGCAGGAGATACGCAGTATTTT.

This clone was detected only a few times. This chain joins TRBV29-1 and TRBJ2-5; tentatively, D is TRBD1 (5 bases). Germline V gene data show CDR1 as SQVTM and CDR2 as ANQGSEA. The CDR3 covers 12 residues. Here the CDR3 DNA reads TGCAGTATGAAGCCAGGGATCGAGACCCAGTACTTC. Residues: CSMKPGIETQYF.

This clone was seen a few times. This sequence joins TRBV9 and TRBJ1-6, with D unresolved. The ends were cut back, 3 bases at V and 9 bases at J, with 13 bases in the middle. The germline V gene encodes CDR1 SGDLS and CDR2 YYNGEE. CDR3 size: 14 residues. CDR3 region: CASSASGYASPLHF. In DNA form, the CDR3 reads TGTGCCAGCAGCGCATCGGGGTATGCTTCACCCCTCCACTTT.

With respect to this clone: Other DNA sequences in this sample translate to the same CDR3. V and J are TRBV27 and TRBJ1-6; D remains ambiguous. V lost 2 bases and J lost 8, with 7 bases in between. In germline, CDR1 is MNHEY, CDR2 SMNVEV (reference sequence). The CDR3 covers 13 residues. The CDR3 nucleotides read TGTGCCAGCAGTTTAACTGGGGATTCACCCCTCCACTTT. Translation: CASSLTGDSPLHF.

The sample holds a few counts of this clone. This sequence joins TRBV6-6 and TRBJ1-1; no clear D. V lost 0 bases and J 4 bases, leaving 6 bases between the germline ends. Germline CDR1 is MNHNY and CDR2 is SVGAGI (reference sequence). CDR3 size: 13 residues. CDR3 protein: CASSYSRATEAFF. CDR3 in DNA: TGTGCCAGCAGTTACTCGCGGGCCACTGAAGCTTTCTTT.

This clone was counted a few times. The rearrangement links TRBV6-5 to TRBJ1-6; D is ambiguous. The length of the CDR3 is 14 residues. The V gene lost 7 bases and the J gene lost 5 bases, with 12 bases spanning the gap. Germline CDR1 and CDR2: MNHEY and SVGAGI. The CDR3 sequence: CASTRQIHNSPLHF. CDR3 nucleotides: TGTGCCAGCACCCGGCAGATTCATAATTCACCCCTCCACTTT.

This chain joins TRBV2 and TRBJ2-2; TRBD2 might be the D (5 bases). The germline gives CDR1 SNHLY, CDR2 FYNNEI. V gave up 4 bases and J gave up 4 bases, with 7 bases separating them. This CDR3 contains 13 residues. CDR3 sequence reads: CASSGGFTGELFF. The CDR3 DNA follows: TGTGCCAGCAGTGGAGGGTTCACCGGGGAGCTGTTTTTT.

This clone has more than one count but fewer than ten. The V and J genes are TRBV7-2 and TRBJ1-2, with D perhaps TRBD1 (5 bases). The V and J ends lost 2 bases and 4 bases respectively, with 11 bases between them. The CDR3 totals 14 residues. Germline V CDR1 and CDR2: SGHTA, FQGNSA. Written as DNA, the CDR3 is TGTGCCAGCAGCTTACAGGACACACGCTATGGCTACACCTTC. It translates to CASSLQDTRYGYTF.

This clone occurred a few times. This CDR3 is CASSQDRGTGDPDTQYF. CDR3 DNA sequence: TGCGCCAGCAGCCAAGATCGGGGGACGGGTGATCCAGATACGCAGTATTTT. V is TRBV4-1 and J is TRBJ2-3; possible D gene TRBD2, 6 bases. The V end lost 0 bases, the J end lost 4 bases, and 17 bases lay between the germline ends. The length of the CDR3 is 17 residues. CDR1 and CDR2 (germline): MGHRA, YSYEKL.